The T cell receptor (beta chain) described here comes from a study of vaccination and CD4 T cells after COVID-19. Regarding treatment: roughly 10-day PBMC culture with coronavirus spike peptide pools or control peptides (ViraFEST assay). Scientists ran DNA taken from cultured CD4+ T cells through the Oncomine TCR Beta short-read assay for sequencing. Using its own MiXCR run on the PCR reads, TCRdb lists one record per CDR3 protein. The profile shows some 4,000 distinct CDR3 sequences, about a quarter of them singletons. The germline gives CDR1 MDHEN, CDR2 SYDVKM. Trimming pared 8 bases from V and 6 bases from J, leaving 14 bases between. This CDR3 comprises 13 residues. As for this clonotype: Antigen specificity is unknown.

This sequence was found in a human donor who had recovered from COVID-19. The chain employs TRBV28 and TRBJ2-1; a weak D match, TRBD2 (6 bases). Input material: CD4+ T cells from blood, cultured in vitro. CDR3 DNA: TGTGCCAGCGATACCGGGACTGTCAATGAGCAGTTCTTC. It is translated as CASDTGTVNEQFF.